The source of this T cell receptor (beta chain) is a study of cytotoxic CD8 clonotypes in ibrutinib-treated CLL. Overall study context: After a median of 68 months, 14 patients stayed remitted and around 12 progressed; responses had been partial in approximately 24 and complete in 2. Among the samples, the mean was about 260,000 productive templates and 85,000 to 100,000 productive rearrangements. Points from the study as a whole: Clonotypes that were public were uncommon, and they contracted or stayed stable on treatment.

Sequenced by immunoSEQ multiplex PCR; TCRdb stores in-frame clones only, minus some. The table includes roughly 18,000 clones, over 75% detected once. Turning to this clone: Antigen specificity is unknown.

PBMCs that had been cryopreserved were the source of 2 to 2.5 micrograms of genomic DNA for TCR beta libraries. The sequence came from a human donor with chronic lymphocytic leukemia. This material consisted of PBMCs, taken before ibrutinib treatment.

CDR3 sequence (DNA): TGCGCCAGCAGCACGGGGGACAGGTCCAGGGGGGATACGCAGTATTTT. Its protein product is CASSTGDRSRGDTQYF. V and J are TRBV5-1 and TRBJ2-3, with TRBD1 identical over 8 bases. Per germline, CDR1 SGHRS and CDR2 YFSETQ. This CDR3 is built from 16 residues. The V segment lost 4 bases and the J segment 6 bases; nucleotides outside the gene matches: 13.